This T cell receptor (beta chain) was identified in a study of response to subunit inactivated influenza vaccine. Whole-study findings and limits: The study's authors posited that every seasonal influenza vaccination enlists few new T cells.

TCRdb reprocessed the RT-PCR reads with MiXCR, giving one entry per CDR3 protein. The sample lists about 520,000 distinct CDR3 sequences, 6% to 9% occurring once. With regard to this clonotype: Its target is unknown.

V lost 2 bases and J lost 5; bases outside the gene matches: 3. The CDR3 has 15 amino acids. Germline V gene lookup returns CDR1 MNHEY and CDR2 SVGAGI. The chain has TRBV6-5 and TRBJ1-1; 12 bases are a match to TRBD1. The sample consisted of PBMCs from blood, taken 23 months after vaccination. The sequence was collected from a man between 50 and 75 years old who received an inactivated influenza vaccine. CDR3 DNA: TGTGCCAGCAGTTACGGGACAGGGGGCTATACTGAAGCTTTCTTT. It codes for CASSYGTGGYTEAFF.